One sample yielded the 17 T cell receptor beta chains listed below, sequenced in a study of beta chain features in type 1 diabetes. Study conclusions and caveats: Across all four CD4+ subsets, people with type 1 diabetes showed modestly shorter TCRB CDR3s.

The whole isolated RNA underwent reverse transcription, so sequencing captured expressed TCRB transcripts. Produced via immunoSEQ multiplex PCR; TCRdb's table is partial and in-frame only. Of about 270,000 clones listed, roughly an eighth are singletons. These receptors are not linked to any known antigen. Source material: naive CD4+ T cells from blood. The receptors were gathered from a man aged 30 to 39 with type 1 diabetes.

The chain combines TRBV30 with TRBJ1-1, with 8 nucleotides matching TRBD1. V was clipped by 1 base and J by 3 bases; unmatched bases: 7. The CDR3 consists of 15 residues. The germline V gene encodes CDR1 GTSNPN and CDR2 SVGIG (reference sequence). Written as DNA, the CDR3 is TGTGCCTGGAGTGCCCCGGGACAGGTGGACACTGAAGCTTTCTTT. Amino acid sequence: CAWSAPGQVDTEAFF.

This clone was recorded a few times. This rearrangement joins TRBV28 to TRBJ2-7, with D possibly being TRBD2 (6 bases). Looked up from germline, CDR1 is MDHEN and CDR2 is SYDVKM. The V and J ends lost 6 bases and 5 bases respectively, with 17 bases between them. CDR3 length: 14 residues. CDR3 amino acids: CASSTRGRQNEQYF. The CDR3 DNA reads as TGTGCCAGCAGCACAAGAGGGAGGCAAAACGAGCAGTACTTC.

The gene calls are TRBV6-6 and TRBJ1-1; a weak D match, TRBD1 (5 bases). From germline, CDR1 is MNHNY and CDR2 SVGAGI (reference sequence). The V and J ends lost 0 bases and 3 bases respectively, with 11 bases between them. CDR3 length: 15 residues. CDR3 loop: CASSYSRTLHTEAFF. CDR3 nucleotide sequence: TGTGCCAGCAGTTACTCTCGGACACTACACACTGAAGCTTTCTTT.

In regard to this clone: Mismatch with germline at one junction end may stem from a read error. The chain has TRBV7-7 and TRBJ2-1, with D perhaps TRBD2 (6 bases). The germline V gene has CDR1 SSHAT and CDR2 FNYEAQ (reference sequence). This CDR3 has 17 residues. This CDR3 is CASSLDAGLVSYNEQFF. The CDR3 region has the DNA TGTGCTAGCAGCTTAGACGCGGGGTTAGTGAGCTACAATGAGCAGTTCTTC.

In its sample, this clone was seen a few times. The V call is TRBV7-3, the J call TRBJ2-3, with a possible D match to TRBD2 (6 bases). The V gene's germline CDR1 is SGHTA and CDR2 FQGTGA. This CDR3 is built from 14 residues. V was cut by 4 bases and J by 4 bases, with 12 bases left in between. The CDR3 region has the DNA TGTGCCAGCAGCTCTGGACTACCACCAGATACGCAGTATTTT. Translating it yields CASSSGLPPDTQYF.

The rearrangement uses TRBV9 and TRBJ2-1; 11 bases align to TRBD2. The CDR3 runs 17 residues. CDR1 and CDR2 from the germline V gene are SGDLS and YYNGEE. V dropped 0 bases and J dropped 9; count of bases not matched to a gene: 11. The CDR3 sequence is CASSVVSSGLAGGEQFF. The CDR3 nucleotides are TGTGCCAGCAGCGTAGTATCAAGTGGGCTAGCGGGAGGTGAGCAGTTCTTC.

This clone was picked up a small number of times. The chain joins TRBV18 to TRBJ1-5, with 7 bases matching TRBD1. The germline V gene encodes CDR1 KGHSH and CDR2 LQKENI. V lost 5 bases and J lost 4; bases outside the gene matches: 8. The CDR3 length is 15 residues. The CDR3 DNA reads as TGTGCCAGCTCATTGGGACAGAACGCTAATCAGCCCCAGCATTTT. This codes for CASSLGQNANQPQHF.

This clone appeared a few times. The genes are TRBV9 and TRBJ2-5, with TRBD2 matching 12 bases. The CDR3 is 15 residues long. The germline CDR1 and CDR2 sequences are SGDLS and YYNGEE. V lost 7 bases, J lost 1 base, and 5 bases stayed unmatched. The CDR3 DNA reads TGTGCCAGCGCCTGGACTAGCGGGATCCAAGAGACCCAGTACTTC. It specifies CASAWTSGIQETQYF.

The chain carries TRBV6-5 and TRBJ1-1, with D perhaps matching TRBD1 (5 bases). Germline V gives CDR1 MNHEY, CDR2 SVGAGI. This CDR3 spans 13 amino acids. Trimming removed 6 bases at V and 7 bases at J, with 15 bases between. Here the CDR3 DNA reads TGTGCCAGCAGAATCAGGGTTAGTGGTGAAGCTTTCTTT. Translated: CASRIRVSGEAFF.

The chain uses TRBV7-9 and TRBJ1-2; no firm D call. V was pared by 0 bases and J by 6 bases, with 11 bases between. Germline V gives CDR1 SEHNR, CDR2 FQNEAQ (reference sequence). The CDR3 is made up of 14 amino acids. CDR3 DNA sequence: TGTGCCAGCAGCTTAGCGGGGAGAGGACATGGCTACACCTTC. Amino acids: CASSLAGRGHGYTF.

This clone was counted only a few times. The chain combines TRBV15 with TRBJ2-7; no clear D. The V gene's germline CDR1 is LNHNV and CDR2 YYDKDF (reference sequence). There are 15 residues in the CDR3. V was cut by 0 bases and J by 0 bases, with 9 bases left in between. CDR3 sequence reads: CATSREGIGSYEQYF. CDR3 DNA sequence: TGTGCCACCAGCAGAGAGGGCATCGGCTCCTACGAGCAGTACTTC.

The rearrangement uses TRBV6-1 and TRBJ2-1, with D possibly being TRBD2 (6 bases). The CDR3 spans 12 residues. Trimming removed 6 bases at V and 5 bases at J, with 8 bases between. From germline, CDR1 is MNHNS and CDR2 SASEGT. The CDR3 DNA reads as TGTGCCAGCAGCTGGACTAACAATGAGCAGTTCTTC. It translates to CASSWTNNEQFF.

This clone has more than one count but fewer than ten. J is TRBJ1-5 and V is TRBV5-1, with TRBD1 matching 8 bases. Germline values: CDR1 SGHRS, CDR2 YFSETQ. V gave up 2 bases and J gave up 6 bases; unmatched junction bases: 7. CDR3 length: 15 amino acids. The DNA for the CDR3 is TGCGCCAGCAGCTTAGATTTTACAGGGGGTCAGCCCCAGCATTTT. Protein: CASSLDFTGGQPQHF. The complete variable domain, with remaining parts taken from reference TRBV5-1 and TRBJ1-5, reads KAGVTQTPRYLIKTRGQQVTLSCSPISGHRSVSWYQQTPGQGLQFLFEYFSETQRNKGNFPGRFSGRQFSNSRSEMNVSTLELGDSALYLCASSLDFTGGQPQHFGDGTRLSIL.

V gene TRBV2 combines with J gene TRBJ2-1, with TRBD2 matching 7 bases. CDR3 length: 14 amino acids. The V gene's germline CDR1 is SNHLY and CDR2 FYNNEI. V lost 7 bases and J lost 7; bases outside the gene matches: 10. The CDR3 protein is CASKGAGDVNEQFF. The CDR3, as DNA: TGTGCCAGCAAAGGTGCGGGAGATGTTAATGAGCAGTTCTTC.

This clone was seen a few times. J is TRBJ2-7 and V is TRBV7-9, with D possibly being TRBD2 (6 bases). CDR1 is SEHNR and CDR2 is FQNEAQ in the germline V gene (reference sequence). V was pared by 5 bases and J by 3 bases, with 17 bases between. This CDR3 spans 15 amino acids. The CDR3 DNA reads as TGTGCCAGCAGCCCATCCGGGGGAAGAAGCTACGAGCAGTACTTC. Amino acid sequence: CASSPSGGRSYEQYF.

This clone showed up just a few times. The chain is built from TRBV18 and TRBJ2-2; no reliable D call. The CDR3 is 14 residues long. Germline CDR1 reads KGHSH; CDR2 reads LQKENI. The V end lost 3 bases, the J end lost 3 bases, and 8 bases lay between the germline ends. The chain's CDR3 is CASSPYTYTGELFF. The CDR3 DNA reads TGTGCCAGCTCACCTTACACCTACACCGGGGAGCTGTTTTTT. Combining the CDR3 with reference TRBV18 and TRBJ2-2 gives the whole variable domain NAGVMQNPRHLVRRRGQEARLRCSPMKGHSHVYWYRQLPEEGLKFMVYLQKENIIDESGMPKERFSAEFPKEGPSILRIQQVVRGDSAAYFCASSPYTYTGELFFGEGSRLTVL.

The chain joins TRBV6-5 to TRBJ2-7; TRBD1 matches at 9 bases. The CDR3 has 14 amino acids. J lost 5 bases, V lost 6 bases, and 8 bases had no gene match. Germline CDR1 is MNHEY and CDR2 is SVGAGI. CDR3 loop: CASRLDRGTNEQYF. In DNA, the CDR3 is TGTGCCAGCAGACTTGACAGGGGGACTAACGAGCAGTACTTC.